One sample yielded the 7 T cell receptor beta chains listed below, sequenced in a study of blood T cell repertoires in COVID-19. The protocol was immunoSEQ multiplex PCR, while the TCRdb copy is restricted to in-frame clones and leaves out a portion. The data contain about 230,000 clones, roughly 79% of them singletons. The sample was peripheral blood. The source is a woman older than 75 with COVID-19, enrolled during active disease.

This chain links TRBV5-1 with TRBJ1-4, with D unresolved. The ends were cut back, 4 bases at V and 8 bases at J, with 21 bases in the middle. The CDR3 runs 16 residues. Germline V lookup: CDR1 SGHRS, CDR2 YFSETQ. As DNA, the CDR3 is TGCGCCAGCAGCCGATTCGACTCCCCGGGAGGGGAAAAACTGTTTTTT. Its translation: CASSRFDSPGGEKLFF.

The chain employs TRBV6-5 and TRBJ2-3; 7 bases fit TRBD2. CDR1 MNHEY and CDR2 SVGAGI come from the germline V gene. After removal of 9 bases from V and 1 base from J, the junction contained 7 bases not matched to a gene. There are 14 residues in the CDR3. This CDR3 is CASVPGLRTDTQYF. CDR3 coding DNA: TGTGCCAGTGTTCCGGGACTACGCACAGATACGCAGTATTTT.

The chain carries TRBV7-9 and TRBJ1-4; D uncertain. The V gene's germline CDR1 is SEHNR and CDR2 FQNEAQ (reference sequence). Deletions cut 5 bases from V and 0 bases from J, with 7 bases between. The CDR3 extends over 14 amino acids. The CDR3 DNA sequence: TGTGCCAGCAGCCGAGGAACAACTAATGAAAAACTGTTTTTT. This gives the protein CASSRGTTNEKLFF. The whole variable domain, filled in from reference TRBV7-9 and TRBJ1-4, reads DTGVSQNPRHKITKRGQNVTFRCDPISEHNRLYWYRQTLGQGPEFLTYFQNEAQLEKSRLLSDRFSAERPKGSFSTLEIQRTEQGDSAMYLCASSRGTTNEKLFFGSGTQLSVL.

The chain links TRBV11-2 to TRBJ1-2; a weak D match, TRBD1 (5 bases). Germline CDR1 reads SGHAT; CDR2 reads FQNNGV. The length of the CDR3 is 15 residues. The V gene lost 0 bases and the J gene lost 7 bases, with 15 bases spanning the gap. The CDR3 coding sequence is TGTGCCAGCAGCTTAGATCAGGGTCTCCGCTCTGGCTACACCTTC. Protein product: CASSLDQGLRSGYTF.

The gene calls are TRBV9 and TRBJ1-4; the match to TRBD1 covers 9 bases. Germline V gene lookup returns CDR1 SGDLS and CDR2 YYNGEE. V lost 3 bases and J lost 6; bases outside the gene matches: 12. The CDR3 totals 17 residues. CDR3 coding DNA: TGTGCCAGCAGCGAAAGGACAGGGGCAGGGTTGTATGAAAAACTGTTTTTT. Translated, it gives CASSERTGAGLYEKLFF. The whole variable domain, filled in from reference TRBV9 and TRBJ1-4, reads DSGVTQTPKHLITATGQRVTLRCSPRSGDLSVYWYQQSLDQGLQFLIQYYNGEERAKGNILERFSAQQFPDLHSELNLSSLELGDSALYFCASSERTGAGLYEKLFFGSGTQLSVL.

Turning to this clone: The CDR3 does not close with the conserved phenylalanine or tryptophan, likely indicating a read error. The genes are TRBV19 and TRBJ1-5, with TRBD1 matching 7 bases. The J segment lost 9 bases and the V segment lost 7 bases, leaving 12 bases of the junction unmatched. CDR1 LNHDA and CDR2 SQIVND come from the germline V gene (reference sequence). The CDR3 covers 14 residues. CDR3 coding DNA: TGTGCCAGTACCCCAGGGACAGTTTTTTCGCCCCAGCATCTT. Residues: CASTPGTVFSPQHL.

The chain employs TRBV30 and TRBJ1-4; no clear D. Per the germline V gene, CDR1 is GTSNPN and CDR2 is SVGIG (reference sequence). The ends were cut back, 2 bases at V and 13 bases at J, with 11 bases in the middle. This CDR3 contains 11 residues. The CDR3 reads CAWSSSVRLFF. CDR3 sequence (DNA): TGTGCCTGGAGTTCCTCGGTTAGACTGTTTTTT.